These 11 T cell receptor beta chains came from one sample sequenced in a study of CD4 T cells in relation to SARS-CoV-2 and coronaviruses. Assay used: immunoSEQ multiplex PCR; TCRdb lists only in-frame clones, some missing. The sample includes about 38,000 clones, 85% to 90% seen only once; the top ten take roughly a tenth. The sample taken for sequencing was memory CD4+ T cells from PBMCs. The receptor set was obtained from an adult with COVID-19.

This rearrangement joins TRBV5-1 to TRBJ1-2; 7 nucleotides match TRBD1. CDR1 is SGHRS, CDR2 YFSETQ, per germline. Trimming removed 4 bases from V and 8 bases from J; junction bases left unmatched: 11. The CDR3 contains 14 residues. CDR3 sequence: CASSPGDSLRGYTF. CDR3 in DNA: TGCGCCAGCAGCCCGGGGGACAGTCTAAGGGGCTACACCTTC.

This chain joins TRBV5-1 and TRBJ2-2; 10 nucleotides line up with TRBD1. The V gene end was trimmed by 1 base and the J gene end by 1 base; junction bases not matched to a gene: 7. The CDR3 contains 18 residues. Germline V gene data show CDR1 as SGHRS and CDR2 as YFSETQ. CDR3 sequence (DNA): TGCGCCAGCAGCTTGAACCCGACAGGGGGCAGGAACACCGGGGAGCTGTTTTTT. This translates into CASSLNPTGGRNTGELFF.

This chain links TRBV7-2 with TRBJ1-2; weak D call: TRBD1 (5 bases). V gave up 1 base and J gave up 4 bases, with 10 bases separating them. Germline V gene data show CDR1 as SGHTA and CDR2 as FQGNSA. The CDR3 consists of 14 residues. CDR3 sequence (DNA): TGTGCCAGCAGCTTAGGTCAGGGTGGCTATGGCTACACCTTC. Its protein is CASSLGQGGYGYTF.

This clone came up once. This rearrangement joins TRBV3-1 (or the pseudogene TRBV3-2) to TRBJ2-3; 8 nucleotides match TRBD2. From germline, CDR1 is LGHDT and CDR2 YNNKEL (reference sequence). V shed 1 base and J 7 bases; nucleotides not matched to a gene: 7. This CDR3 has 15 amino acids. CDR3 loop: CASSQGNGGANTQYF. For the CDR3, the DNA is TGTGCCAGCAGCCAAGGAAACGGGGGGGCAAATACGCAGTATTTT.

CDR3 coding DNA: TGTGCCAGCAGGGTAGACAGGGCCATTGGCTACACCTTC. It codes for CASRVDRAIGYTF. V usage is TRBV2 and J usage is TRBJ1-2; the match to TRBD1 covers 7 bases. With V trimmed by 6 bases and J by 7 bases, 8 bases remained unmatched. Per germline, CDR1 SNHLY and CDR2 FYNNEI. The CDR3 spans 13 residues.

CDR3 coding DNA: TGTGCCTGGAGTGTTTGGACAGGGATACGCTACGAGCAGTACTTC. Its translation: CAWSVWTGIRYEQYF. The genes are TRBV30 and TRBJ2-7; 8 bases map to TRBD1. The CDR3 is 15 residues long. Germline V CDR1 and CDR2: GTSNPN, SVGIG (reference sequence). With 0 bases clipped from V and 3 bases from J, the junction kept 7 bases outside the gene matches.

The rearrangement links TRBV9 to TRBJ2-7, with 9 bases identical to TRBD2. The CDR3 has 15 amino acids. Germline V gene data show CDR1 as SGDLS and CDR2 as YYNGEE. Trimming cost V 3 bases and J 6 bases; bases outside gene matches: 10. CDR3 in amino acids: CASSAEGAGGGEQYF. For the CDR3, the DNA is TGTGCCAGCAGCGCCGAGGGAGCGGGGGGAGGCGAGCAGTACTTC.

The chain links TRBV30 to TRBJ1-2; no definite D call. Germline assignment: CDR1 GTSNPN and CDR2 SVGIG (reference sequence). V lost 2 bases and J 4 bases, leaving 14 bases between the germline ends. This CDR3 is built from 14 residues. The CDR3 nucleotides are TGTGCCTGGAGTAACCGGGTAGGGAGCTATGGCTACACCTTC. Encoded protein: CAWSNRVGSYGYTF.

This clone was seen more than once but under ten times. The chain uses TRBV27 and TRBJ2-2; 7 positions agree with TRBD1. With 6 bases clipped from V and 1 base from J, the junction kept 8 bases outside the gene matches. The CDR3 sequence is 16 residues long. Germline-derived CDR1 and CDR2 are MNHEY and SMNVEV (reference sequence). CDR3 sequence (DNA): TGTGCCAGCAGCGCTTCCGACAGGGTGAACACCGGGGAGCTGTTTTTT. Translating gives CASSASDRVNTGELFF.

This clone was detected only a few times. The chain links TRBV3-1 (or the pseudogene TRBV3-2) to TRBJ1-1, with D tentatively TRBD1 (5 bases). This CDR3 has 14 amino acids. CDR1 LGHDT and CDR2 YNNKEL come from the germline V gene (reference sequence). V was clipped by 1 base and J by 4 bases, with 10 bases between them. The DNA for the CDR3 is TGTGCCAGCAGCCAAGTCGAGGGGACCACTGAAGCTTTCTTT. It codes for CASSQVEGTTEAFF.

This clone was detected only once. This sequence joins TRBV7-8 and TRBJ2-4; D is ambiguous. Trimming shortened V by 1 base and J by 0 bases, and 7 bases separated the two germline ends. The length of the CDR3 is 15 residues. Germline lookup yields CDR1 SGHVS and CDR2 FQNEAQ. The CDR3, as DNA: TGTGCCAGCAGCTTAGTAGGGATAGCCAAAAACATTCAGTACTTC. As protein: CASSLVGIAKNIQYF.